This TCR beta chain stems from a study of T cell responses to AZD1222 COVID-19 vaccine. Sequencing used immunoSEQ multiplex PCR; TCRdb keeps in-frame clones, though not all of them. Of about 160,000 clones listed, about 90% are singletons. Overall study findings and caveats: Baseline seropositivity occurred in only six AZD1222 recipients. Once two AZD1222 doses were given, Spike-specific TCR breadth and depth went up. Researchers took repertoire samples only after the peak T cell response had come. Donors were mostly white British, more females; clonal diversity possibly underestimated.

A single count supports this clone. Its antigen is not identified. Sequences were derived from peripheral blood, sampled on day 0 of MenACWY control vaccination. The receptor's source is an adult in good health.

The CDR3 reads CATSGRGSGEQYF. The CDR3 region has the DNA TGTGCCACCAGTGGACGGGGCAGCGGCGAGCAGTACTTC. The chain uses TRBV24-1 and TRBJ2-7; D tentatively fits TRBD1 or TRBD2 (5 bases each). Germline V gene lookup returns CDR1 KGHDR and CDR2 SFDVKD. There are 13 residues in the CDR3. The V and J ends lost 5 bases and 6 bases respectively, with 13 bases between them.